Listed below are T cell receptor beta chains from one sample, sequenced in a study of blood T cell repertoires in COVID-19. Profiling relied on immunoSEQ multiplex PCR, and the TCRdb table lists in-frame clones only, not all of them. The sample has over 150,000 clones; 84% are singletons. Sequencing was performed on peripheral blood. All receptors come from an elderly woman with COVID-19, enrolled during active disease. CDR3s include the opening cysteine and the closing phenylalanine or tryptophan. The D gene is left open where the match is weak. The listing skips clone size in some rows; elsewhere it reads once, few, many or a size class.

TRBJ2-1,.,.,TRBV3-1/TRBV3-2,TGTGCCAGCACCAAACGACAGACTGAAAATGAGCAGTTCTTC,CASTKRQTENEQFF
TRBJ1-2,TRBD1,.,TRBV7-9,TGTGCCAGCAGACAAACCACCGGGACAGGGGGCGGCTACACCTTC,CASRQTTGTGGGYTF
TRBJ1-1,TRBD1,.,TRBV29-1,TGCAGCGTTTTTCAGGGGGGAGTTATCCGGCAAGGCGAAGCTTTCTTT,CSVFQGGVIRQGEAFF
TRBJ2-2,TRBD1,.,TRBV18,TGTGCCAGCTCACCACAGCGCGCAGGGGGCATCGGCGGGGAGCTGTTTTTT,CASSPQRAGGIGGELFF
TRBJ2-1,.,.,TRBV30,TGTGCCTGGAGCCCTAGCTTCAATGAGCAGTTCTTC,CAWSPSFNEQFF
TRBJ1-4,.,.,TRBV25-1,TGTGCCAGCAGTGAAGGGGGGAAGGCCGAAAAACTGTTTTTT,CASSEGGKAEKLFF
TRBJ1-4,.,many,TRBV12-3/TRBV12-4,TGTGCCAGCAGTTTAGAAGAGGAGAAACTGTTTTTT,CASSLEEEKLFF
TRBJ2-7,.,.,TRBV6-2/TRBV6-3,TGTGCCAGCAGTTACGACTGGGCGGGGCTGGAGGAGCAGTACTTC,CASSYDWAGLEEQYF
TRBJ1-3,.,.,TRBV18,TGTGCCAGCTCACCACGTACTGGAAACACCATATATTTT,CASSPRTGNTIYF
TRBJ1-5,.,.,TRBV23-1,TGCGCCAGCAGTCAAAAGTCACCGGATCAGCCCCAGCATTTT,CASSQKSPDQPQHF
TRBJ1-1,TRBD1,.,TRBV18,TGTGCCAGCTCACTTCAGGGGGTGAACACTGAAGCTTTCTTT,CASSLQGVNTEAFF
TRBJ2-1,TRBD2,.,TRBV5-4,TGTGCCAGCAGCCTACCGACGGGGACTAGCGCCTACAATGAGCAGTTCTTC,CASSLPTGTSAYNEQFF
TRBJ2-7,TRBD1,few,TRBV7-3,TGTGCCAGCAGCTTAACCGGACAGGGCGGTTACGAGCAGTACTTC,CASSLTGQGGYEQYF
TRBJ1-2,TRBD1,.,TRBV9,TGTGCCAGCAGCCGGGACAGGGGCGACTATGGCTACACCTTC,CASSRDRGDYGYTF
TRBJ1-4,TRBD1,.,TRBV18,TGTGCCAGCTCACGGACAGGGGTGAAGACAACTAATGAAAAACTGTTTTTT,CASSRTGVKTTNEKLFF
TRBJ1-4,TRBD1,.,TRBV27,TGTGCCAGCAGCCCGACAGGGCGCGGAAAACTGTTTTTT,CASSPTGRGKLFF
TRBJ2-1,.,.,TRBV6-2/TRBV6-3,TGTGCCAGCAGTTCAGGACAGTACAATGAGCAGTTCTTC,CASSSGQYNEQFF
TRBJ2-5,.,.,TRBV21-1,TGTGCCAGCAGCAAACCGGGACTAGCCCCGGTTTTCGGAGAGACCCAGTACTTC,CASSKPGLAPVFGETQYF
TRBJ2-1,TRBD2,.,TRBV5-4,TGTGCCAGCAGCGGGATAGCGGGGGGCTCCTACAATGAGCAGTTCTTC,CASSGIAGGSYNEQFF
TRBJ2-5,TRBD1,.,TRBV11-2,TGTGCCAGCAGCTTAAGCGTTACAGGGGTCGGGACCCAGTACTTC,CASSLSVTGVGTQYF
TRBJ1-1,.,.,TRBV27,TGTGCCAGTGGTCGGGGGGCGGCGGCTTTCTTT,CASGRGAAAFF
TRBJ2-1,TRBD1,.,TRBV5-1,TGCGCCAGCAGCTTGTTACAGGGGGCCGGCAATGAGCAGTTCTTC,CASSLLQGAGNEQFF
TRBJ2-3,.,.,TRBV19,TGTGCCACTACGAAGCAGGGACTTAGCACAGATACGCAGTATTTT,CATTKQGLSTDTQYF
TRBJ2-1,TRBD2,.,TRBV2,TGTGCCAGCACCAAGGGACTAGCCCTGATCGATGAGCAGTTCTTC,CASTKGLALIDEQFF
TRBJ2-2,TRBD1,.,TRBV5-1,TGCGCCAGCAGTCGGGACAGGGTACCAGCCGGGGAGCTGTTTTTT,CASSRDRVPAGELFF
TRBJ1-6,TRBD1,once,TRBV30,TGTGCCTGGACCCAGGACAGGGCAAGTAATTCACCCCTCCACTTT,CAWTQDRASNSPLHF
TRBJ2-2,.,.,TRBV21-1,TGTGCCAGCAGCACCCAAAGGAGGACGACAGGCTTCGACGGGGAGCTGTTTTTT,CASSTQRRTTGFDGELFF
TRBJ1-1,.,.,TRBV5-8,TGTGCCAGCAGCTGGGGGGGGCACGGCACTGAAGCTTTCTTT,CASSWGGHGTEAFF
TRBJ2-1,TRBD2,.,TRBV18,TGTGCCAGCTCACCCCTAGCGGGAGGGCCCGATGAGCAGTTCTTC,CASSPLAGGPDEQFF
TRBJ1-2,TRBD1,.,TRBV29-1,TGCAGCGTTAAGCCAGGGACAGCAGCTAACTATGGCTACACCTTC,CSVKPGTAANYGYTF
TRBJ2-2,.,.,TRBV29-1,TGCAGCGTTGACAGGGGTGCCGGGGAGCTGTTTTTT,CSVDRGAGELFF
TRBJ2-2,TRBD1,.,TRBV5-1,TGCGCCAGCAGCTCAACAGGGGTAGGGAACACCGGGGAGCTGTTTTTT,CASSSTGVGNTGELFF
TRBJ2-3,TRBD2,.,TRBV5-1,TGCGCCAGCAGCCCGTACCTAGCGGGAGCCACAGATACGCAGTATTTT,CASSPYLAGATDTQYF